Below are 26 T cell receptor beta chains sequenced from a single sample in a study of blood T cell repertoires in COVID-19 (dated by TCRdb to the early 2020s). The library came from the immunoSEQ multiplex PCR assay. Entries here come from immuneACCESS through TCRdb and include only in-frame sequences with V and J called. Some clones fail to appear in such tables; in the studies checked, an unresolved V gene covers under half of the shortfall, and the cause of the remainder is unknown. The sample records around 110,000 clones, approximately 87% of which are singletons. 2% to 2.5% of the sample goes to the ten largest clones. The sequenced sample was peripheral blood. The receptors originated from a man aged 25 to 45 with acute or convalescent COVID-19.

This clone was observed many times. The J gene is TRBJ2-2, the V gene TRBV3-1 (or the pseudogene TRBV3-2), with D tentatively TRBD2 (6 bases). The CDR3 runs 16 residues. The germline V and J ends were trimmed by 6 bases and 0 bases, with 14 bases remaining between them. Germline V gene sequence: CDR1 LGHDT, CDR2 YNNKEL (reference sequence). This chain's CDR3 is CASSSTGTSNTGELFF. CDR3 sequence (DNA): TGTGCCAGCAGTTCTACCGGGACTTCGAACACCGGGGAGCTGTTTTTT.

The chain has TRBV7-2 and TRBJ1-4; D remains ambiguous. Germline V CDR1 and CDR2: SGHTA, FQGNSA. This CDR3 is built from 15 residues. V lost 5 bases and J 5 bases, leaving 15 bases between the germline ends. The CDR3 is CASSPMGLSNEKLFF. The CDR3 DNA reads TGTGCCAGCAGCCCCATGGGCCTATCGAATGAAAAACTGTTTTTT. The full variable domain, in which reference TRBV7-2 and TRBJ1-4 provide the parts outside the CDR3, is GAGVSQSPSNKVTEKGKDVELRCDPISGHTALYWYRQSLGQGLEFLIYFQGNSAPDKSGLPSDRFSAERTGGSVSTLTIQRTQQEDSAVYLCASSPMGLSNEKLFFGSGTQLSVL.

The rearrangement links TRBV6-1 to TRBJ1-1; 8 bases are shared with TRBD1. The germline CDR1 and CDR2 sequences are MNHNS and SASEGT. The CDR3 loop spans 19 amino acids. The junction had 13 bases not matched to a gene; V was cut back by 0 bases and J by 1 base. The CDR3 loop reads CASSEALQGGTGRNTEAFF. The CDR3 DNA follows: TGTGCCAGCAGTGAAGCATTACAGGGGGGCACGGGTAGGAACACTGAAGCTTTCTTT.

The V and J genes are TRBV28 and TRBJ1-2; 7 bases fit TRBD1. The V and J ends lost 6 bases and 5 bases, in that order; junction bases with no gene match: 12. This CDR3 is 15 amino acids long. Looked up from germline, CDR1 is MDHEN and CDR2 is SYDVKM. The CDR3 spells CASSSSQGFGYGYTF. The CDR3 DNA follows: TGTGCCAGCAGCTCATCACAGGGGTTCGGGTATGGCTACACCTTC.

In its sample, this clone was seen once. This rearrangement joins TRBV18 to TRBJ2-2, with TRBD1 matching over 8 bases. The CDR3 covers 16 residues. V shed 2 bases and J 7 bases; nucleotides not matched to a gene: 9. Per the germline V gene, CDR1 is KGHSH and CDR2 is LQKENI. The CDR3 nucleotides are TGTGCCAGCTCACCATGGCGGGACAGGTCGAACGGGGAGCTGTTTTTT. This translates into CASSPWRDRSNGELFF.

The CDR3 nucleotides are TGTGCCTGGAGGGGAGGGCTGCTCACCGGGGAGCTGTTTTTT. Translation gives CAWRGGLLTGELFF. V gene TRBV30 combines with J gene TRBJ2-2, with 7 bases that match TRBD2. With V trimmed by 3 bases and J by 4 bases, 5 bases remained unmatched. Germline CDR1 and CDR2: GTSNPN and SVGIG (reference sequence). The length of the CDR3 is 14 residues.

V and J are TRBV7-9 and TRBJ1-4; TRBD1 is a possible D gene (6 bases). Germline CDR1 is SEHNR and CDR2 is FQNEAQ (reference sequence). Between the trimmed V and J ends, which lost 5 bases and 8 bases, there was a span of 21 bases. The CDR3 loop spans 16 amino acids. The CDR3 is CASSLGAQGSGEKLFF. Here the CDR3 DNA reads TGTGCCAGCAGCCTTGGGGCACAGGGATCGGGGGAAAAACTGTTTTTT.

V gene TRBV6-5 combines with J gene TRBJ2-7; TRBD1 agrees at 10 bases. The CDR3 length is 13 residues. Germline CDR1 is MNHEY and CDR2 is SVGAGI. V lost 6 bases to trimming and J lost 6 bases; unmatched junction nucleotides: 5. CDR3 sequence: CASSDRDRGEQYF. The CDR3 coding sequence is TGTGCCAGCAGCGACCGGGACAGGGGCGAGCAGTACTTC.

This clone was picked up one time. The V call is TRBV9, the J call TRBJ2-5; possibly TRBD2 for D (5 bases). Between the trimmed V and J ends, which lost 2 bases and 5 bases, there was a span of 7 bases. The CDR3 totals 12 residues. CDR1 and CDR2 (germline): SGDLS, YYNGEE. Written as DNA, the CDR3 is TGTGCCAGCAGCGTCGAGGGTGAGACCCAGTACTTC. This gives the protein CASSVEGETQYF.

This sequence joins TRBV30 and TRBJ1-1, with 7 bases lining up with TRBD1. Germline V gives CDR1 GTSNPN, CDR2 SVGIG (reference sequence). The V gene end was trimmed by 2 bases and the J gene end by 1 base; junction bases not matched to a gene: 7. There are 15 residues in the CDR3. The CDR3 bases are TGTGCCTGGAGTCATGCCGGGACAGAGAACACTGAAGCTTTCTTT. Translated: CAWSHAGTENTEAFF.

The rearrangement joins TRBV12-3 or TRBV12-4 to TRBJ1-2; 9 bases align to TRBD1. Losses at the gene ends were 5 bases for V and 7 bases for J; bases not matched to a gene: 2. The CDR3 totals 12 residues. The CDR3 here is CASSGTGPGYTF. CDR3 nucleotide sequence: TGTGCCAGCAGTGGGACAGGGCCTGGCTACACCTTC.

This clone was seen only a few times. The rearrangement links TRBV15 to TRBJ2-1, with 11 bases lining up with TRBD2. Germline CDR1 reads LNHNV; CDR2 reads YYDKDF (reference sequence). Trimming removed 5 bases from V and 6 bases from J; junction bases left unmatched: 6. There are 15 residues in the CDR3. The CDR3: CATSPGTSGSNEQFF. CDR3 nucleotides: TGTGCCACCAGCCCCGGGACTAGCGGCTCCAATGAGCAGTTCTTC. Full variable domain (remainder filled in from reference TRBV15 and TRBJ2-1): DAMVIQNPRYQVTQFGKPVTLSCSQTLNHNVMYWYQQKSSQAPKLLFHYYDKDFNNEADTPDNFQSRRPNTSFCFLDIRSPGLGDTAMYLCATSPGTSGSNEQFFGPGTRLTVL.

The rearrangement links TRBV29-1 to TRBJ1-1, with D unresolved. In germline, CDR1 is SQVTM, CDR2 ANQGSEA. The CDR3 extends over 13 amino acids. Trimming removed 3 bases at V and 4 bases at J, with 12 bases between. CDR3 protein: CSVESQLGTEAFF. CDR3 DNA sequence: TGCAGCGTTGAGTCACAGCTGGGCACTGAAGCTTTCTTT.

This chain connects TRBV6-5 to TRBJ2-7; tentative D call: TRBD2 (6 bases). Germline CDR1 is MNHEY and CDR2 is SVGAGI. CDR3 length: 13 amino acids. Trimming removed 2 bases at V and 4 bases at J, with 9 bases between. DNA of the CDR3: TGTGCCAGCAGTTACGGGGGGTGGTACGAGCAGTACTTC. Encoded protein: CASSYGGWYEQYF.

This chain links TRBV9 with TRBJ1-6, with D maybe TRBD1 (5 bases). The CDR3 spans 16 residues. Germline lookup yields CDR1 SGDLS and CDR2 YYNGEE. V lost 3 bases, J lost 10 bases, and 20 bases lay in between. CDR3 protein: CASSALGQGGDSPLHF. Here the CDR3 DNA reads TGTGCCAGCAGCGCCCTGGGGCAGGGTGGAGACTCACCCCTCCACTTT.

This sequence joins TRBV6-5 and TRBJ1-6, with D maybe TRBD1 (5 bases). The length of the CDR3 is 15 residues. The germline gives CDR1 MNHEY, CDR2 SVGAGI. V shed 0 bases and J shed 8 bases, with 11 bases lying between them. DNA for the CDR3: TGTGCCAGCAGTTACTCAGGGGTGGTCCATTCACCCCTCCACTTT. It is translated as CASSYSGVVHSPLHF.

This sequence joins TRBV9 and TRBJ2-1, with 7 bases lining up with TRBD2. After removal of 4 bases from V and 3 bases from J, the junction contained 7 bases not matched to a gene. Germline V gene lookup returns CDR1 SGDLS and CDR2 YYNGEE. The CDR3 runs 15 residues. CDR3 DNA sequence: TGTGCCAGCAGCACTCGGACTAGTGGCTACAATGAGCAGTTCTTC. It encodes CASSTRTSGYNEQFF. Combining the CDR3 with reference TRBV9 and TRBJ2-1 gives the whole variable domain DSGVTQTPKHLITATGQRVTLRCSPRSGDLSVYWYQQSLDQGLQFLIQYYNGEERAKGNILERFSAQQFPDLHSELNLSSLELGDSALYFCASSTRTSGYNEQFFGPGTRLTVL.

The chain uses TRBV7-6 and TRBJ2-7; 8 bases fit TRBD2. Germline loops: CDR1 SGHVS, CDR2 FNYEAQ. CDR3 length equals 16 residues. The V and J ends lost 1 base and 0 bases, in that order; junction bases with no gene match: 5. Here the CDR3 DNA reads TGTGCCAGCAGCTTAGGGAGCGGGGGAGTCTCCTACGAGCAGTACTTC. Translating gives CASSLGSGGVSYEQYF.

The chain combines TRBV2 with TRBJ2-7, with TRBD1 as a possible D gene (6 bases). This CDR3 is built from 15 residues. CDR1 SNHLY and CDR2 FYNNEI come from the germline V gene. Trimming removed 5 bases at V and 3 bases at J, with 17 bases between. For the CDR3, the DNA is TGTGCCAGCAGTAGGGGACGGCCAGGGGACTACGAGCAGTACTTC. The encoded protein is CASSRGRPGDYEQYF.

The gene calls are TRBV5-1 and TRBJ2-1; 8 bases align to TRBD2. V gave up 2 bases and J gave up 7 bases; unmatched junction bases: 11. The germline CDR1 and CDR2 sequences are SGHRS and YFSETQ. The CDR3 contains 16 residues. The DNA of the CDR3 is TGCGCCAGCAGCTTCACCGGGACTAGATCCCAGAATGAGCAGTTCTTC. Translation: CASSFTGTRSQNEQFF.

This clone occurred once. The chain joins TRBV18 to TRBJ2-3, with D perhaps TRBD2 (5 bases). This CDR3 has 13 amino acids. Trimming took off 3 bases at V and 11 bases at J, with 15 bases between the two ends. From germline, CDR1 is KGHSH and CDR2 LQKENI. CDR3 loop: CASSPEVWGGQYF. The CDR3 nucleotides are TGTGCCAGCTCACCGGAGGTTTGGGGTGGGCAGTATTTT.

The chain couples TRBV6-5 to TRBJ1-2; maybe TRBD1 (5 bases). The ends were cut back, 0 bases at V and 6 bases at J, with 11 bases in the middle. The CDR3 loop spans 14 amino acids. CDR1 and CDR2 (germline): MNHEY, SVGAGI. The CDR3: CASSYSRGEDGYTF. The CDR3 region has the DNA TGTGCCAGCAGTTACTCGAGAGGGGAGGATGGCTACACCTTC.

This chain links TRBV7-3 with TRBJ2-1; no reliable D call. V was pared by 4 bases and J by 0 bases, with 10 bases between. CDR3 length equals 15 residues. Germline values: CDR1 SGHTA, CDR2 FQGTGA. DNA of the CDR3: TGTGCCAGCAGCTCGTCAAGGAGCTCCTACAATGAGCAGTTCTTC. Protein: CASSSSRSSYNEQFF.

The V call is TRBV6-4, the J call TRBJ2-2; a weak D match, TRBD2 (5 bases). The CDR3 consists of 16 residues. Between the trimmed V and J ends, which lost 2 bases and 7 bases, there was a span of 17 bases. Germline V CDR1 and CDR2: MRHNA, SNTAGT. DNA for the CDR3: TGTGCCAGCAGTGACACTCTCTCTACGGAGGTCGGGGAGCTGTTTTTT. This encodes CASSDTLSTEVGELFF.

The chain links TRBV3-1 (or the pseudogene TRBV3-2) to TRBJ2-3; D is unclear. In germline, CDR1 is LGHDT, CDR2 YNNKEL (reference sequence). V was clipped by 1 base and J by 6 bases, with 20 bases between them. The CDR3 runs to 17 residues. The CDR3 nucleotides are TGTGCCAGCAGCCAAGTTGTGGGCCTAAAGGCTCGCGATACGCAGTATTTT. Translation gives CASSQVVGLKARDTQYF.

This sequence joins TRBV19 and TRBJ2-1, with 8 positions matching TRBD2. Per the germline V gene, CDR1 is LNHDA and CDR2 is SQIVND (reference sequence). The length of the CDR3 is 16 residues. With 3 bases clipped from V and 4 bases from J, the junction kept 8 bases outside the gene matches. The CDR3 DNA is TGTGCCAGTAGTATTGCAGCGGGAGCGCTATACAATGAGCAGTTCTTC. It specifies CASSIAAGALYNEQFF.